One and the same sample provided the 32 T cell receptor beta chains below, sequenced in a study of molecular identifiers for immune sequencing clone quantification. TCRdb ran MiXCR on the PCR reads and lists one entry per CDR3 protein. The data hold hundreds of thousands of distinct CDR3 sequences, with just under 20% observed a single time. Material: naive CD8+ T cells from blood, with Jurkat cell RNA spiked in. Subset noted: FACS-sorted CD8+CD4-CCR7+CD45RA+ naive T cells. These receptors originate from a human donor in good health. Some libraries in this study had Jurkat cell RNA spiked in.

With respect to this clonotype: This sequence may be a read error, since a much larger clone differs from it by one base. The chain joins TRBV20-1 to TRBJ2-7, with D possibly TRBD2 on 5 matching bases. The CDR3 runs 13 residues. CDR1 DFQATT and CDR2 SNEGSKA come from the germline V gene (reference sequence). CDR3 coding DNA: TGCAGTGCTCTGAGCGGTTTCTCCCACGAGCAGTACTTC. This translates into CSALSGFSHEQYF.

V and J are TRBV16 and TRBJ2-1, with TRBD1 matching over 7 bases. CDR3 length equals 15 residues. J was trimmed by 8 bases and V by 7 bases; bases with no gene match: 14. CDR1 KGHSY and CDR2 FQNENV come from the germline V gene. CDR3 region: CASTHQGVNVDEQFF. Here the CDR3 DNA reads TGTGCCAGCACCCACCAGGGGGTGAATGTCGATGAGCAGTTCTTC.

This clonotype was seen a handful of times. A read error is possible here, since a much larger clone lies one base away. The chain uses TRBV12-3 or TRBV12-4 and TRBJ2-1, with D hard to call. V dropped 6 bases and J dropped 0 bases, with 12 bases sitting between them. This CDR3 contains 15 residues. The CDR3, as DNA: TGTGCCAGCAGCCCGGTGCAGAGCTCCTACAATGAGCAGTTCTTC. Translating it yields CASSPVQSSYNEQFF.

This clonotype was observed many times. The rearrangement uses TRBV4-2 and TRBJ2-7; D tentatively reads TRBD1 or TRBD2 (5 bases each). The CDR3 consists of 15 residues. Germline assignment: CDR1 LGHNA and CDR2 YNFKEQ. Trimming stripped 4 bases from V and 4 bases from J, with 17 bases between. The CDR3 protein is CASSPGPGGGYEQYF. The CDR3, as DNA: TGTGCCAGCAGCCCGGGACCCGGTGGAGGATACGAGCAGTACTTC.

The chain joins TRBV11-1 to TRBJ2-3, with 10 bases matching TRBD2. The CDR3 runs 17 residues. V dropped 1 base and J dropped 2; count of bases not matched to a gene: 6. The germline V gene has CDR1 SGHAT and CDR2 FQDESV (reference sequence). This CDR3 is CASSLDSLAGYTDTQYF. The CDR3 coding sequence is TGTGCCAGCAGCTTAGACTCACTAGCGGGGTACACAGATACGCAGTATTTT.

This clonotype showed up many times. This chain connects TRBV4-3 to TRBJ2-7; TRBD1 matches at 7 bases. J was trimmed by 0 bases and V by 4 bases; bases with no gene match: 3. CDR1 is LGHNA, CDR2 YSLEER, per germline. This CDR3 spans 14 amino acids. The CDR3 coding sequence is TGCGCCAGCAGCCCGGGGACAGTCTCCTACGAGCAGTACTTC. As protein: CASSPGTVSYEQYF.

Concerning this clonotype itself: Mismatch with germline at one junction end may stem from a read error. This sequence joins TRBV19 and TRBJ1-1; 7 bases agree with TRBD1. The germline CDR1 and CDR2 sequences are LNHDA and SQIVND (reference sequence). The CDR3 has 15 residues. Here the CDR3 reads CVSNLRTGSLTEAFF. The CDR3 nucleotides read TGCGTCAGTAACCTACGGACAGGCAGTTTAACTGAAGCTTTCTTT.

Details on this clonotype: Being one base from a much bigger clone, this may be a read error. CDR3 amino acids: CASSRVRGENQPQHF. CDR3 coding DNA: TGCGCCAGCAGCCGAGTCAGGGGCGAGAATCAGCCCCAGCATTTT. The genes are TRBV4-1 and TRBJ1-5, with D maybe TRBD1 (6 bases). CDR3 length equals 15 residues. Germline CDR1 MGHRA, CDR2 YSYEKL. V was clipped by 4 bases and J by 4 bases, with 14 bases between them.

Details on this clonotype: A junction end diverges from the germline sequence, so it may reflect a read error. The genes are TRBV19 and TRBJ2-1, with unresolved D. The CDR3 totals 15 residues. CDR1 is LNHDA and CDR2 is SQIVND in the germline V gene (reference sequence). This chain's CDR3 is CASSLQTSSHNEQFF. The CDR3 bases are TGTGCCAGTAGTTTACAGACAAGCTCCCACAATGAGCAGTTCTTC. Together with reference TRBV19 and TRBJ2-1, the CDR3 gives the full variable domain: DGGITQSPKYLFRKEGQNVTLSCEQNLNHDAMYWYRQDPGQGLRLIYYSQIVNDFQKGDIAEGYSVSREKKESFPLTVTSAQKNPTAFYLCASSLQTSSHNEQFFGPGTRLTVL.

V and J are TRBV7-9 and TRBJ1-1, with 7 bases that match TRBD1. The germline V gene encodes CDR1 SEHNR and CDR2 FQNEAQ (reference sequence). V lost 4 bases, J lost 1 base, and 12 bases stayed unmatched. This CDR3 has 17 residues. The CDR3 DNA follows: TGTGCCAGCAGCTCATGGGACAGTGGGCGCGAGAACACTGAAGCTTTCTTT. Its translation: CASSSWDSGRENTEAFF.

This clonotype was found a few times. CDR3 sequence (DNA): TGTGCCATCAGTGAGTCGTCTGAGATCTTCTACGAGCAGTACTTC. Translated: CAISESSEIFYEQYF. The J gene is TRBJ2-7, the V gene TRBV10-3, with D unresolved. CDR3 length: 15 amino acids. V was pared by 0 bases and J by 3 bases, with 12 bases between. CDR1 ENHRY and CDR2 SYGVKD come from the germline V gene.

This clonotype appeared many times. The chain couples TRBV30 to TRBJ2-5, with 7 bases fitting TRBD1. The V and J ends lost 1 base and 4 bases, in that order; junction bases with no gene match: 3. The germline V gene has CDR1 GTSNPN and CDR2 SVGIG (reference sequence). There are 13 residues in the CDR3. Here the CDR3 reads CAWSDTGAETQYF. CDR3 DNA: TGTGCCTGGAGTGATACAGGGGCAGAGACCCAGTACTTC.

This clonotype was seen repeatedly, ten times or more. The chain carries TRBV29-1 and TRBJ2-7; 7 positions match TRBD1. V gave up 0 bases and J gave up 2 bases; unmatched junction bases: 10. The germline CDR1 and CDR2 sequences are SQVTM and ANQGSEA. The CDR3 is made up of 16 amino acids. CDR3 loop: CSVEEGGRGETYEQYF. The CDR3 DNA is TGCAGCGTTGAAGAAGGGGGCAGGGGAGAGACCTACGAGCAGTACTTC.

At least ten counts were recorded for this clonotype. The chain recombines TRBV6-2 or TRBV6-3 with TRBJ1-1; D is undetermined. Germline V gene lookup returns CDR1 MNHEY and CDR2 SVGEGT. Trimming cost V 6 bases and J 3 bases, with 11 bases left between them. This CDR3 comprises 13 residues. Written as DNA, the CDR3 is TGTGCCAGCAGGCCCGGAGAGTACACTGAAGCTTTCTTT. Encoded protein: CASRPGEYTEAFF.

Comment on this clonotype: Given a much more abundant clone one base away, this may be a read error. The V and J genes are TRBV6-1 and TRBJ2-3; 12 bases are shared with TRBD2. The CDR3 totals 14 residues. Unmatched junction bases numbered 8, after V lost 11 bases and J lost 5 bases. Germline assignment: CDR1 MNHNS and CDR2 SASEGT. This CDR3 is CAVTRGLAGDTQYF. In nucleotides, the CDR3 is TGTGCCGTCACGCGGGGACTAGCGGGAGATACGCAGTATTTT.

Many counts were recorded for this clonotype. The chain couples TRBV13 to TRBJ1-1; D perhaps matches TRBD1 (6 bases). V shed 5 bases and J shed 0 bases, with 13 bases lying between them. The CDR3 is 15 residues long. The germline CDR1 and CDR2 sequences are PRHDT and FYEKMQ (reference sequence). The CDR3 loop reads CASSPFGDMNTEAFF. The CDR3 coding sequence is TGTGCCAGCAGCCCCTTCGGGGACATGAACACTGAAGCTTTCTTT.

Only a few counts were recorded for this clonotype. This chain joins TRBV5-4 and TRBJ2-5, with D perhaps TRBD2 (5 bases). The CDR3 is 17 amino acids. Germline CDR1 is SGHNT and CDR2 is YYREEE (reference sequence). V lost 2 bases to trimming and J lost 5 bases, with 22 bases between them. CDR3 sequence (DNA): TGTGCCAGCAGCTTTGGTTCTAGCCCAGGATGGTGGGAGACCCAGTACTTC. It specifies CASSFGSSPGWWETQYF.

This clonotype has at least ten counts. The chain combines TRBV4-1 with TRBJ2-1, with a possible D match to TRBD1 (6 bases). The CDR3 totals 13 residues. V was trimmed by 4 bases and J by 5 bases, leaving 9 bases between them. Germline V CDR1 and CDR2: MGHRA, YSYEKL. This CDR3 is CASSPDRNNEQFF. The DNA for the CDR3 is TGCGCCAGCAGCCCGGACAGAAACAATGAGCAGTTCTTC.

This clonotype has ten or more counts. CDR3 sequence (DNA): TGCAGTGCTAGGTCAGGGATGGGTGAAGCTTTCTTT. Residues: CSARSGMGEAFF. The chain links TRBV20-1 to TRBJ1-1, with D perhaps matching TRBD1 (5 bases). The CDR3 runs to 12 residues. V gave up 3 bases and J gave up 7 bases, with 12 bases separating them. Germline loops: CDR1 DFQATT, CDR2 SNEGSKA (reference sequence).

The CDR3 DNA reads TGTGCCAGCAGTACCTGGACAGGGGGGTTCACAGATACGCAGTATTTT. This gives the protein CASSTWTGGFTDTQYF. The chain has TRBV27 and TRBJ2-3; TRBD1 aligns across 10 bases. The germline V gene has CDR1 MNHEY and CDR2 SMNVEV (reference sequence). V lost 5 bases and J lost 2; bases outside the gene matches: 7. CDR3 size: 16 residues.

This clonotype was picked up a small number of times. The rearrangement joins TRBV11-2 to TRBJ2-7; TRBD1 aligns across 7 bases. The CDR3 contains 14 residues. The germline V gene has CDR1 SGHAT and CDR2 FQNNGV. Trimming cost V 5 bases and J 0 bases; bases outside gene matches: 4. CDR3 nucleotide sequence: TGTGCCAGCAGCGATAGGGGGCCCTCCTACGAGCAGTACTTC. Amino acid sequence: CASSDRGPSYEQYF.

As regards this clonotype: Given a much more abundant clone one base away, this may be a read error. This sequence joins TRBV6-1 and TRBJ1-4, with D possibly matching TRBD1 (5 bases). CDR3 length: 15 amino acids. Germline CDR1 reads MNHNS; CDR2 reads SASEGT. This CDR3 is CAGSDVGAPNEKLFF. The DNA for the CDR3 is TGTGCCGGCAGTGATGTTGGGGCCCCAAATGAAAAACTGTTTTTT.

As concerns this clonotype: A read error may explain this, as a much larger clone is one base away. The CDR3 spells CASGRTTGDTDTQYF. CDR3 DNA sequence: TGTGCCAGCGGCCGAACGACAGGGGACACAGATACGCAGTATTTT. The chain couples TRBV11-2 to TRBJ2-3; the match to TRBD1 covers 8 bases. This CDR3 has 15 residues. V dropped 8 bases and J dropped 2; count of bases not matched to a gene: 9. The germline gives CDR1 SGHAT, CDR2 FQNNGV.

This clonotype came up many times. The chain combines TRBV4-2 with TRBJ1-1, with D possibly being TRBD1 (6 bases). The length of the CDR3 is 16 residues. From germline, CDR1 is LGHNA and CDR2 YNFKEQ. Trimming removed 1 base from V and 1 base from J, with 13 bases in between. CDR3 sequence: CASSQVSWGPNTEAFF. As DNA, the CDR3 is TGTGCCAGCAGCCAAGTATCGTGGGGGCCGAACACTGAAGCTTTCTTT.

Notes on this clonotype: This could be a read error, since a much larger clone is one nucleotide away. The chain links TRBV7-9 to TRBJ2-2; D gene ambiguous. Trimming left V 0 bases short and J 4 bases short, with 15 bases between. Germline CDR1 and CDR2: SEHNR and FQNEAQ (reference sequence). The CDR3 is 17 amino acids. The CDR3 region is CASSLADPPGGTGELFF. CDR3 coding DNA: TGTGCCAGCAGCTTAGCAGACCCCCCCGGCGGCACCGGGGAGCTGTTTTTT.

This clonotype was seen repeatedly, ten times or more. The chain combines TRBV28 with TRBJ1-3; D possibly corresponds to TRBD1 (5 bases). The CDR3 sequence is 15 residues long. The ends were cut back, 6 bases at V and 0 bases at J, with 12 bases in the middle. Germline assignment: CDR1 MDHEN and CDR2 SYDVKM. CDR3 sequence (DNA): TGTGCCAGCAGCCGGGGCCCTAACTCTGGAAACACCATATATTTT. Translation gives CASSRGPNSGNTIYF.

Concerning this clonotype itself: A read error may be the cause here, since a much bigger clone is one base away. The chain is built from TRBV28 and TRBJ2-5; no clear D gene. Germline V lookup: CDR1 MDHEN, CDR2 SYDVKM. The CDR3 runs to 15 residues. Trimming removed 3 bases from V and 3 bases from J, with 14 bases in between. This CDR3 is CASSFWVSREETQYF. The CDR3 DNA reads TGTGCCAGCAGTTTTTGGGTTTCGAGAGAAGAGACCCAGTACTTC.

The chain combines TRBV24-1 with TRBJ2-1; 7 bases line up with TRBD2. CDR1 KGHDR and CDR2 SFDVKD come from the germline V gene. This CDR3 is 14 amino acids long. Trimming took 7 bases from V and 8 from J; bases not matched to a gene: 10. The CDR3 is CATSPGGSSDEQFF. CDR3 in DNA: TGTGCCACCAGCCCAGGCGGGAGTTCTGATGAGCAGTTCTTC.

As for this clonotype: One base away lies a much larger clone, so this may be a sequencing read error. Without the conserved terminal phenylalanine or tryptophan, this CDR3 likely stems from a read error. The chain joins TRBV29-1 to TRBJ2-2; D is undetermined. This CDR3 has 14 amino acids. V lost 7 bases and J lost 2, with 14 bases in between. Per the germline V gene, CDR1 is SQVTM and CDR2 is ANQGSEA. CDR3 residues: CSAFTRPNTGELFC. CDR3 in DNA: TGCAGCGCCTTCACGAGGCCCAACACCGGGGAGCTGTTTTGT.

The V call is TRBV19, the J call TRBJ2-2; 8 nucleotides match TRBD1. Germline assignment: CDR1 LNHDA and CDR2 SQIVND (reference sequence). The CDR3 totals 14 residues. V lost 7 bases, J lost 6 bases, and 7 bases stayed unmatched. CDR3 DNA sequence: TGTGCCAGTATGGGGCAGGGGGCGCCCGGGGAGCTGTTTTTT. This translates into CASMGQGAPGELFF.

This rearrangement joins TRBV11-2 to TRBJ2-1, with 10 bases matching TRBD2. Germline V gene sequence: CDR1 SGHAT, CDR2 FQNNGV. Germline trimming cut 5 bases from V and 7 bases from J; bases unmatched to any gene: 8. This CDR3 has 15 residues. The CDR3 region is CASSHHSGGDNEQFF. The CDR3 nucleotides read TGTGCCAGCAGCCATCACAGCGGGGGGGATAATGAGCAGTTCTTC. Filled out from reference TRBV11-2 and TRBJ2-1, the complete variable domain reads EAGVAQSPRYKIIEKRQSVAFWCNPISGHATLYWYQQILGQGPKLLIQFQNNGVVDDSQLPKDRFSAERLKGVDSTLKIQPAKLEDSAVYLCASSHHSGGDNEQFFGPGTRLTVL.

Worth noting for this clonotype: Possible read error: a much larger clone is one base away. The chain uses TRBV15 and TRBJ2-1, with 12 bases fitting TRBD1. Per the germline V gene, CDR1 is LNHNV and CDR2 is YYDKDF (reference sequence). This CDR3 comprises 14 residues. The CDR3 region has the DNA TGTGCCACCAGCATGGGACAGGGGGCTACTGAGCAGCTCTTC. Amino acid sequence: CATSMGQGATEQLF.